This note documents a single T cell receptor (beta chain) sequence. This specimen comes from a study of long-term antiretroviral therapy in people with HIV. With 4 bases clipped from V and 5 bases from J, the junction kept 11 bases outside the gene matches. Germline values: CDR1 SGHRS, CDR2 YFSETQ. CDR3 length equals 15 residues. Researchers report immunoSEQ v3.0 was run at survey level. Clones were sequenced by immunoSEQ multiplex PCR, and TCRdb holds only the in-frame ones, with some missing. Among roughly 32,000 clones listed, 97% were seen once. V is TRBV5-1 and J is TRBJ1-1; 7 bases are shared with TRBD1. The sequence was obtained from a man younger than 45 with HIV. The specimen was unsorted PBMCs, collected 7.6 years after starting antiretroviral therapy. CDR3 amino acids: CASSRQQGIGTEAFF. The CDR3 DNA follows: TGCGCCAGCAGCCGACAACAGGGGATAGGGACTGAAGCTTTCTTT.